This T cell receptor (beta chain) appears in the sequencing data of a study of response to subunit inactivated influenza vaccine listed by TCRdb under 2018. A note on the overall study: The study used deep quantitative T cell receptor repertoire profiling to track responses to a trivalent subunit inactivated influenza vaccine. Results and caveats for the whole study, not just this receptor: The authors suggested that each seasonal influenza vaccination may recruit only a limited number of new T cells.

The library was prepared using RT-PCR. TCRdb names Illumina HiSeq 2500 as the instrument used. TCRdb trimmed the raw reads at Q25, called clones with MiXCR and kept productive beta chains. Rows are unified per CDR3 protein, each entry keeping the most common DNA and genes. Here the sample has roughly 700,000 distinct CDR3 sequences; approximately 15% occur a single time. The top ten clones comprise less than 9% of the sample. V and J lose 1 base and 6 bases, and a span of 6 bases separates them. Counted from cysteine to phenylalanine, this CDR3 has 12 amino acids. Left in the record is the CDR3 DNA by itself, 36 bases read in frame from the first base. Via the germline V gene (reference sequence), CDR1 is PRHDT and CDR2 FYEKMQ. About this clonotype: This clone's antigen is unknown. Base qualities are not recorded, but no much larger clone differs from it by a single base.

Source: PBMCs from blood, taken 14 to 15 days before vaccination. The source of this sequence is a middle-aged man who received an inactivated influenza vaccine. Donor details come from another sample of the same person, matched by shared clones. The sequence joins TRBV13 to TRBJ1-1; a weak D assignment points to TRBD1 (5 bases agree). The sequence in DNA is TGTGCCAGCAGCTTAGACAGGTCTGAAGCTTTCTTT. This encodes CASSLDRSEAFF.